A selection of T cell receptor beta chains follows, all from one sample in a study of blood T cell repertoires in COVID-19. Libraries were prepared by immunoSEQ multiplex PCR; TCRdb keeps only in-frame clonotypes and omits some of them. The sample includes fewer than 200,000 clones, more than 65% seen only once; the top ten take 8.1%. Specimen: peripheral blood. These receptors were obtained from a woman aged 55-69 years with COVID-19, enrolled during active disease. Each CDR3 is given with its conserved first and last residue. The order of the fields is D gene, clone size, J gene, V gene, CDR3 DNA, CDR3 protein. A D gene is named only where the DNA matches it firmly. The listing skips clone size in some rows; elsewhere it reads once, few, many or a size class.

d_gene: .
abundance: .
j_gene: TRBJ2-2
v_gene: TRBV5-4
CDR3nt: TGTGCCAGCTCGAGACAGGAAGGGGTAAACACCGGGGAGCTGTTTTTT
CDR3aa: CASSRQEGVNTGELFF

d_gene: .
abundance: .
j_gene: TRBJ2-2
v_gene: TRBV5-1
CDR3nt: TGCGCCAGCAGCTTGGACAGGTACACCGGGGAGCTGTTTTTT
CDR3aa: CASSLDRYTGELFF

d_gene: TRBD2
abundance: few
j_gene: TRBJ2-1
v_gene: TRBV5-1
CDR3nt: TGCGCCAGCAGCTTTGGCGGGGGGTACAATGAGCAGTTCTTC
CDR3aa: CASSFGGGYNEQFF

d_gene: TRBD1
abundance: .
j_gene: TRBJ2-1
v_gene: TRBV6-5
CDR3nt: TGTGCCAGTAAACAGGGGAAGGTCACCTACAATGAGCAGTTCTTC
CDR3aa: CASKQGKVTYNEQFF

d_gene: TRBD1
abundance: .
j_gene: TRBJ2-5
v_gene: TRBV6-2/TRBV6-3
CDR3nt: TGTGCCAGCAGTCCAACAGGGGTAAAGGGAGAGACCCAGTACTTC
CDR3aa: CASSPTGVKGETQYF

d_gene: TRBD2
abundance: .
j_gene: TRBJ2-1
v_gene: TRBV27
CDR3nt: TGTGCCAGCAGTACCCTGTTTAGCGGGAGGTTCGACAATGAGCAGTTCTTC
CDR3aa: CASSTLFSGRFDNEQFF

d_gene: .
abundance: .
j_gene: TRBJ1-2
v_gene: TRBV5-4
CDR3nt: TGTGCCAGCAGCTTAGACACCTCTAACTATGGCTACACCTTC
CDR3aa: CASSLDTSNYGYTF

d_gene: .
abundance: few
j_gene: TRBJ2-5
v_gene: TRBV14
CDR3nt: TGTGCCAGCAGCGTCCCAGGGGTTGCCGAGACCCAGTACTTC
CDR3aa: CASSVPGVAETQYF

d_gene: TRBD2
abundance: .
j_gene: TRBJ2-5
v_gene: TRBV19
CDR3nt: TGTGCCAGTAGTATAAGACTAGCGGGGGAGACCCAGTACTTC
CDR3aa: CASSIRLAGETQYF

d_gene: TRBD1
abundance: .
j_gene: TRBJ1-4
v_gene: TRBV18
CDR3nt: TGTGCCAGCTCACACACAGGGGTCGATGAAAAACTGTTTTTT
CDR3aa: CASSHTGVDEKLFF

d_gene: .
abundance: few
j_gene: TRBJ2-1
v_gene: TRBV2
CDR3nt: TGTGCCAGCAGTCAAGACGGAGACAATGAGCAGTTCTTC
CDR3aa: CASSQDGDNEQFF

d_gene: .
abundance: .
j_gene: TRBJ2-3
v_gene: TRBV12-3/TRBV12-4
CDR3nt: TGTGCCAGCAGTTTTTTAAGCACAGATACGCAGTATTTT
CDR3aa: CASSFLSTDTQYF

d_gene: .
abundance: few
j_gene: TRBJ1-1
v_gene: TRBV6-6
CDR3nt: TGTGCCAGCAGTTCCGCAGGGGACACTGAAGCTTTCTTT
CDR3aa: CASSSAGDTEAFF

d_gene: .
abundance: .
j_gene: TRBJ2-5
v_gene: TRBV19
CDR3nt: TGTGCCAGTAGTACAGGGGCGCGGGAGACCCAGTACTTC
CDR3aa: CASSTGARETQYF

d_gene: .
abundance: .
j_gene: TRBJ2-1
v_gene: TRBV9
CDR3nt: TGTGCCAGCAGCCCAAATGTGGGGGGTAGTGAGCAGTTCTTC
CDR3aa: CASSPNVGGSEQFF

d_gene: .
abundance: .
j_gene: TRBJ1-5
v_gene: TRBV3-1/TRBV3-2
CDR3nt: TGTGCCAGCAGCCCGGACAGAGGCAATCAGCCCCAGCATTTT
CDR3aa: CASSPDRGNQPQHF

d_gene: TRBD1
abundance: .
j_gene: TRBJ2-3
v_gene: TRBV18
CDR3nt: TGTGCCAGCTCCCCCGGGAGGACAGGGGGTGCAGATACGCAGTATTTT
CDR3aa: CASSPGRTGGADTQYF

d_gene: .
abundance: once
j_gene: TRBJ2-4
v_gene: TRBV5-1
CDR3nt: TGCGCCAGCGCCTCCGGGGACATTCAGTACTTC
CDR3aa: CASASGDIQYF

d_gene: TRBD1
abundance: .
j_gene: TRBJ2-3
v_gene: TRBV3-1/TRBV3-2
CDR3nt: TGTGCCAGCAGCCATAGACAGGGGGGGATCGGTACAGATACGCAGTATTTT
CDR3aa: CASSHRQGGIGTDTQYF

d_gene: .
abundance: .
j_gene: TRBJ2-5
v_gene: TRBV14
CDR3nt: TGTGCCAGCAGCCAAAGCGGCATCGCAGCCGAGACCCAGTACTTC
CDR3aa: CASSQSGIAAETQYF